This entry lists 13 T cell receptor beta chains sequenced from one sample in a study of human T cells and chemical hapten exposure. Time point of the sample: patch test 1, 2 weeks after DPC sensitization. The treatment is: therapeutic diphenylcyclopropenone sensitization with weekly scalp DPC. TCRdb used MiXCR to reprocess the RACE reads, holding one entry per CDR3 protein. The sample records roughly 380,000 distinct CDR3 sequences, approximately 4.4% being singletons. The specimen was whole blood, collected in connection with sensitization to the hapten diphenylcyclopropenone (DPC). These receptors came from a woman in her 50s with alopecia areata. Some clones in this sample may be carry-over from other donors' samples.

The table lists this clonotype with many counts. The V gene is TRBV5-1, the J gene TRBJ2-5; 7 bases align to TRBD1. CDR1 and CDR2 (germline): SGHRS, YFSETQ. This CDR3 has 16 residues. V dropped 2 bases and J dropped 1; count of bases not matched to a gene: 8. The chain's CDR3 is CASSLWDSDVQETQYF. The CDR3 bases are TGCGCCAGCAGCTTATGGGACAGCGACGTCCAAGAGACCCAGTACTTC.

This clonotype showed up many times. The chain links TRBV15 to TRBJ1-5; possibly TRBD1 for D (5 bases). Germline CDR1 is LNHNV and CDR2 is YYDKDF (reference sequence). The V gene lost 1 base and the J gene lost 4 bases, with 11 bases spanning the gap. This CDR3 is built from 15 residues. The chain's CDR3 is CATSRGGPTNQPQHF. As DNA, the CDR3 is TGTGCCACCAGCAGAGGGGGACCGACGAATCAGCCCCAGCATTTT.

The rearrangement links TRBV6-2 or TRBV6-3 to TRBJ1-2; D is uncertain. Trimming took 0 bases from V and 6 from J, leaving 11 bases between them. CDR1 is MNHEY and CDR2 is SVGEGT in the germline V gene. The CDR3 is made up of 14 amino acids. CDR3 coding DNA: TGTGCCAGCAGTTACTCGAGAGCGGGGAATGGCTACACCTTC. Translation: CASSYSRAGNGYTF.

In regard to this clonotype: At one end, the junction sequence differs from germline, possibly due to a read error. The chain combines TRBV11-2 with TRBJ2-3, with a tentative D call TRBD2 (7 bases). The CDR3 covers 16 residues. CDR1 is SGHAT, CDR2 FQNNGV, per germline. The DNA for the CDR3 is TGTGGCAGCAGCTTAGTTGGGGGGGCCAAAGCAGATACGCAGTATTTT. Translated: CGSSLVGGAKADTQYF.

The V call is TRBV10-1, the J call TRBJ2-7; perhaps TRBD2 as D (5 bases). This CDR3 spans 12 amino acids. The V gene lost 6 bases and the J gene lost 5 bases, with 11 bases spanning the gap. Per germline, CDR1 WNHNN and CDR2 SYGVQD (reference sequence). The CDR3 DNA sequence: TGCGCCAGCAGCCCCGGACTGAACGAGCAGTACTTC. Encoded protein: CASSPGLNEQYF.

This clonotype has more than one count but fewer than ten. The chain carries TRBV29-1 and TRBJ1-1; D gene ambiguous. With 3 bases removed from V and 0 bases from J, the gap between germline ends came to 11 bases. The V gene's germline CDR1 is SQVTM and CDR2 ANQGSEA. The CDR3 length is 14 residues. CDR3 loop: CSVEGRTMNTEAFF. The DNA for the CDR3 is TGCAGCGTTGAGGGCAGGACCATGAACACTGAAGCTTTCTTT.

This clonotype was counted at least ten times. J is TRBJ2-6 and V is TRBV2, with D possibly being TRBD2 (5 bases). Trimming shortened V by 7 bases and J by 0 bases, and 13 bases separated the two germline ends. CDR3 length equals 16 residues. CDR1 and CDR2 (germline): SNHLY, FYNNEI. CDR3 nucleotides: TGTGCCAGCACCCTCTGGAGGAACTCTGGGGCCAACGTCCTGACTTTC. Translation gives CASTLWRNSGANVLTF. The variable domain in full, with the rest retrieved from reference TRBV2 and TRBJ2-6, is EPEVTQTPSHQVTQMGQEVILRCVPISNHLYFYWYRQILGQKVEFLVSFYNNEISEKSEIFDDQFSVERPDGSNFTLKIRSTKLEDSAMYFCASTLWRNSGANVLTFGAGSRLTVL.

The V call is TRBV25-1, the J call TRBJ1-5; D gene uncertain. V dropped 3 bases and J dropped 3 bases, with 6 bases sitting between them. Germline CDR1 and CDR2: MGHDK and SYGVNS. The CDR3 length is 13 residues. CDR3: CASSDRHNQPQHF. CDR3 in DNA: TGTGCCAGCAGTGATCGACACAATCAGCCCCAGCATTTT.

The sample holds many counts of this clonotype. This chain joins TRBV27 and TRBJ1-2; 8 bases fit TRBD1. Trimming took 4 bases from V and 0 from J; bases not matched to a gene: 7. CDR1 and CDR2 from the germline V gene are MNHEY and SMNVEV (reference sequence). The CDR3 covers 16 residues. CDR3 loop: CASSSRTGTTNYGYTF. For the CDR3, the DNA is TGTGCCAGCAGTTCTAGGACAGGGACCACTAACTATGGCTACACCTTC.

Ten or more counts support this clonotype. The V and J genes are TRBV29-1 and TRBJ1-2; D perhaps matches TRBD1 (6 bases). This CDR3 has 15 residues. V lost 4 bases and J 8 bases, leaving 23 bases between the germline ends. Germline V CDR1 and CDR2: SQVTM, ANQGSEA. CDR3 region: CSVARETGSTEGYTF. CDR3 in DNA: TGCAGCGTTGCCAGAGAGACAGGCTCCACGGAGGGCTACACCTTC.

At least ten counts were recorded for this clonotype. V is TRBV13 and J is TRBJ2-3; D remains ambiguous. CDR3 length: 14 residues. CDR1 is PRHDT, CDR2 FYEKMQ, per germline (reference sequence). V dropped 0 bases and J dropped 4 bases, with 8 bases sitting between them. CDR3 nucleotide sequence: TGTGCCAGCAGCTTAGGCAGCTCCCCAGATACGCAGTATTTT. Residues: CASSLGSSPDTQYF.

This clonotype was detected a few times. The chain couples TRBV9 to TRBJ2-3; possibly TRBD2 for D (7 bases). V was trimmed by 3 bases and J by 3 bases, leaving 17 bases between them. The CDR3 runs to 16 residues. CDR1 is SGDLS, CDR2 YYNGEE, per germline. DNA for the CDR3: TGTGCCAGCAGCGAGGGCGGGGGCCCCGGGACAGATACGCAGTATTTT. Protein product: CASSEGGGPGTDTQYF.

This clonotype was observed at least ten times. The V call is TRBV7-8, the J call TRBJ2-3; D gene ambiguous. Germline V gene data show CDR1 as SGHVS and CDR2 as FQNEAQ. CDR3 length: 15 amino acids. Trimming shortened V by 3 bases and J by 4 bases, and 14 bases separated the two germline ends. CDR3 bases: TGTGCCAGCAGCTTGAGGCGGCTGCGCGCAGATACGCAGTATTTT. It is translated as CASSLRRLRADTQYF.